This is a list of T cell receptor beta chains from one sample in a study of T-cell memory formation after mild COVID-19. In TCRdb, the 5' RACE reads were re-called with MiXCR into one record per CDR3 protein. The sample contains approximately 480,000 distinct CDR3 sequences, 15% to 20% of which appear only once. The source material was PBMCs or a T cell subset sorted from them (not recorded which). These receptors were collected from an adult woman who had mild COVID-19 (a few samples of this study predate the infection). Cell type and time point are not known. CDR3s include the opening cysteine and the closing phenylalanine or tryptophan. The D gene is left open where the match is weak. Size values are once, few and many counts, or a class for expanded clones, and some rows have none.

>TRBJ1-5|TRBV27|once|.
CASRQGNSNQPQHF
TGTGCCAGCAGACAAGGTAATAGCAATCAGCCCCAGCATTTT
>TRBJ1-2|TRBV5-1|.|.
CASSPTGRGARSNYGYTF
TGCGCCAGCAGCCCGACGGGGCGGGGGGCAAGATCTAACTATGGCTACACCTTC
>TRBJ2-2|TRBV30|.|.
CAWGSITGELFF
TGTGCCTGGGGGTCGATTACCGGGGAGCTGTTTTTT
>TRBJ1-1|TRBV5-4|few|.
CASSLYSEAFF
TGTGCCAGCAGCTTGTACAGTGAAGCTTTCTTT
>TRBJ2-2|TRBV25-1|.|.
CASQDGLNTGELFF
TGTGCCAGCCAGGACGGACTCAACACCGGGGAGCTGTTTTTT
>TRBJ1-2|TRBV3-1|.|.
CASSQAGATYGYTF
TGTGCCAGCAGCCAAGCGGGAGCTACCTATGGCTACACCTTC
>TRBJ1-3|TRBV14|.|.
CASSQAFSGNTIYF
TGTGCCAGCAGCCAAGCTTTTTCTGGAAACACCATATATTTT
>TRBJ1-1|TRBV20-1|few|.
CSARAVGGRGTEAFF
TGCAGTGCTAGAGCCGTGGGGGGTCGGGGCACTGAAGCTTTCTTT
>TRBJ2-2|TRBV7-3|few|TRBD2
CASSSREIGELFF
TGTGCCAGCAGCTCGCGGGAGATCGGGGAGCTGTTTTTT
>TRBJ2-2|TRBV20-1|.|.
CSARLWQPQGHGELFF
TGCAGTGCTAGACTGTGGCAGCCCCAGGGGCACGGGGAGCTGTTTTTT
>TRBJ2-4|TRBV20-1|.|.
CSARRAGWDKNIQYF
TGCAGTGCTAGGAGGGCCGGGTGGGACAAAAACATTCAGTACTTC
>TRBJ1-1|TRBV20-1|.|.
CSARDPQRVAEAFF
TGCAGTGCTAGAGACCCACAGAGGGTCGCTGAAGCTTTCTTT
>TRBJ2-7|TRBV5-1|.|.
CASSSGGTGPEEQYF
TGCGCCAGCAGCTCGGGGGGGACAGGGCCGGAGGAGCAGTACTTC
>TRBJ2-7|TRBV20-1|.|.
CSATPHSSYEQYF
TGCAGTGCTACACCCCACAGCTCCTACGAGCAGTACTTC
>TRBJ2-5|TRBV19|.|.
CASSISSRGRVQYF
TGTGCCAGTAGTATCTCTTCCCGTGGGCGAGTCCAGTACTTC
>TRBJ2-1|TRBV6-5|.|.
CASSYPPLGANEQFF
TGTGCCAGCAGTTACCCCCCGCTAGGGGCCAATGAGCAGTTCTTC
>TRBJ1-6|TRBV5-6|few|.
CASSPEATRRNSPLHF
TGTGCCAGCAGCCCGGAGGCCACCCGCCGGAATTCACCCCTCCACTTT
>TRBJ2-3|TRBV4-3|many|TRBD2
CASSAGLAYTDTQYF
TGCGCCAGCAGTGCGGGACTAGCTTACACAGATACGCAGTATTTT
>TRBJ2-4|TRBV7-9|few|.
CASSDPRSGNIQYF
TGTGCCAGCAGCGATCCTCGTAGCGGAAACATTCAGTACTTC
>TRBJ1-1|TRBV5-6|.|.
CASSRLAPLNTEAFF
TGTGCCAGCAGCCGTTTGGCTCCTCTGAACACTGAAGCTTTCTTT
>TRBJ2-1|TRBV24-1|few|.
CATSDLTEEQFF
TGTGCCACCAGTGATTTAACAGAGGAGCAGTTCTTC
>TRBJ1-2|TRBV25-1|.|TRBD1
CASSELNRGYYGYTF
TGTGCCAGCAGTGAATTAAACAGGGGCTACTATGGCTACACCTTC
>TRBJ2-5|TRBV20-1|.|.
CSARRQGTGETQYF
TGCAGTGCTAGACGGCAGGGGACCGGGGAGACCCAGTACTTC
>TRBJ2-5|TRBV12-3/TRBV12-4|.|.
CASSYLALETQYF
TGTGCCAGCAGTTACCTAGCTCTGGAGACCCAGTACTTC
>TRBJ2-1|TRBV29-1|.|.
CSVRPGNEQFF
TGCAGCGTTCGACCCGGCAATGAGCAGTTCTTC
>TRBJ1-2|TRBV25-1|.|TRBD1
CASTPTGGDYGYTF
TGTGCCAGCACCCCGACAGGGGGGGATTATGGCTACACCTTC
>TRBJ2-1|TRBV7-3|few|.
CASSTGGGTYNEQFF
TGTGCCAGCAGTACTGGGGGCGGGACCTACAATGAGCAGTTCTTC
>TRBJ2-7|TRBV6-6|few|TRBD1
CASTQTGGAYEQYF
TGTGCCAGCACCCAAACAGGGGGTGCCTACGAGCAGTACTTC
>TRBJ2-7|TRBV5-1|.|TRBD1
CASSPDRGGAYEQYF
TGCGCCAGCAGCCCGGACAGGGGAGGCGCCTACGAGCAGTACTTC
>TRBJ1-1|TRBV5-4|.|TRBD1
CASSSGGQVYKFNSEAFF
TGTGCCAGCAGCTCCGGGGGACAGGTGTATAAATTCAATTCTGAAGCTTTCTTT
>TRBJ1-5|TRBV5-1|.|.
CASSLQDFNQPQHF
TGCGCCAGCAGCTTGCAGGACTTCAATCAGCCCCAGCATTTT
>TRBJ2-1|TRBV11-2|.|TRBD2
CASSSLGLAGNNEQFF
TGTGCCAGCAGCTCCTTAGGGCTAGCGGGAAACAATGAGCAGTTCTTC
>TRBJ2-1|TRBV5-1|few|.
CASSLSSGIYNEQFF
TGCGCCAGCAGCTTGTCCTCAGGCATATACAATGAGCAGTTCTTC
>TRBJ2-3|TRBV20-1|few|TRBD2
CSARISGRGPDTQYF
TGCAGTGCGAGGATTAGCGGGAGGGGTCCAGATACGCAGTATTTT
>TRBJ2-3|TRBV19|.|TRBD1
CASSIGLTGGTDTQYF
TGTGCCAGTAGTATAGGATTGACAGGGGGAACGGATACGCAGTATTTT
>TRBJ2-7|TRBV3-1|few|TRBD2
CASSRGLAGGIYEQYF
TGTGCCAGCAGCCGCGGACTAGCGGGGGGGATCTACGAGCAGTACTTC
>TRBJ2-5|TRBV21-1|.|.
CASSKGQLYF
TGTGCCAGCAGCAAGGGACAACTGTACTTC
>TRBJ2-2|TRBV24-1|.|.
CATRPAGGAGELFF
TGTGCCACCAGGCCCGCCGGAGGGGCCGGGGAGCTGTTTTTT
>TRBJ2-1|TRBV14|few|TRBD1
CASSHPPPGQGENEQFF
TGTGCCAGCAGCCACCCTCCTCCGGGACAGGGGGAGAATGAGCAGTTCTTC
>TRBJ1-3|TRBV20-1|few|TRBD1
CSARDSRGLSNTIYF
TGCAGTGCTAGAGATTCGAGGGGGCTAAGTAACACCATATATTTT
>TRBJ1-6|TRBV5-1|.|.
CASTMGVTYNSPLHF
TGCGCCAGCACCATGGGGGTTACCTATAATTCACCCCTCCACTTT
>TRBJ2-3|TRBV4-1|once|.
CASSQDRGARGTDTQYF
TGCGCCAGCAGCCAAGATCGGGGGGCGCGAGGCACAGATACGCAGTATTTT
>TRBJ1-2|TRBV6-5|.|.
CASSAYGYHYGYTF
TGTGCCAGCAGTGCCTACGGGTACCACTATGGCTACACCTTC
>TRBJ1-4|TRBV12-3/TRBV12-4|.|.
CASSFRTSNEKLFF
TGTGCCAGCAGTTTCCGAACCAGTAATGAAAAACTGTTTTTT
>TRBJ1-2|TRBV2|few|.
CASSEKGFGYGYTF
TGTGCCAGCAGTGAGAAGGGGTTTGGTTATGGCTACACCTTC
>TRBJ2-5|TRBV20-1|.|.
CSARGGTTGRETQYF
TGCAGTGCTAGAGGGGGGACGACAGGGAGGGAGACCCAGTACTTC
>TRBJ2-1|TRBV11-2|.|.
CASSPLIQGEQFF
TGTGCCAGCAGCCCCCTAATCCAAGGTGAGCAGTTCTTC
>TRBJ2-2|TRBV6-6|.|TRBD1
CASSFPQGANTGELFF
TGTGCCAGCAGTTTCCCACAGGGGGCGAACACCGGGGAGCTGTTTTTT
>TRBJ2-7|TRBV15|.|.
CATRPDSAYEQYF
TGTGCCACCAGACCGGACAGCGCCTACGAGCAGTACTTC
>TRBJ1-1|TRBV11-1|few|.
CASSSGAEDTEAFF
TGTGCCAGCAGCTCGGGTGCTGAGGACACTGAAGCTTTCTTT
>TRBJ2-5|TRBV2|few|.
CASSESPGLETQYF
TGTGCCAGCAGTGAATCTCCAGGTCTGGAGACCCAGTACTTC
>TRBJ2-7|TRBV6-1|few|.
CASSEAVTAYYEQYF
TGTGCCAGCAGTGAAGCCGTTACAGCTTACTACGAGCAGTACTTC
>TRBJ2-1|TRBV5-4|.|TRBD2
CASSLRTSGSLDEQFF
TGTGCCAGCAGCTTGCGGACTAGCGGGAGTTTAGATGAGCAGTTCTTC